The 28 T cell receptor beta chains below were found in one sample sequenced in a study of cytomegalovirus exposure and HLA in healthy donors. The primer mix had 60 Vbeta and 13 Jbeta primers. The data were produced by immunoSEQ multiplex PCR, yet TCRdb's version contains in-frame clones alone and is incomplete. The data contain 170,000 or so clones, around 74% of them seen just once; the ten biggest clones take up approximately 2.9%. Material: PBMCs. The receptors were sampled from a male donor in good health and CMV-seronegative.

The rearrangement joins TRBV19 to TRBJ1-1; 9 bases line up with TRBD1. The V gene's germline CDR1 is LNHDA and CDR2 SQIVND (reference sequence). This CDR3 region has 13 residues. With V trimmed by 5 bases and J by 11 bases, 9 bases remained unmatched. CDR3 sequence: CASSPRTGDKAFF. The CDR3 DNA follows: TGTGCCAGTAGTCCCCGGACAGGGGACAAGGCTTTCTTT.

This chain connects TRBV29-1 to TRBJ2-6; tentative D call: TRBD1 (5 bases). The V end lost 4 bases, the J end lost 1 base, and 11 bases lay between the germline ends. In germline, CDR1 is SQVTM, CDR2 ANQGSEA. The CDR3 sequence is 15 residues long. CDR3 coding DNA: TGCAGCGTTGGGGGCCAGTTATCTGGGGCCAACGTCCTGACTTTC. Residues: CSVGGQLSGANVLTF. Looking up the rest from reference TRBV29-1 and TRBJ2-6 gives the full variable domain: SAVISQKPSRDICQRGTSLTIQCQVDSQVTMMFWYRQQPGQSLTLIATANQGSEATYESGFVIDKFPISRPNLTFSTLTVSNMSPEDSSIYLCSVGGQLSGANVLTFGAGSRLTVL.

The J gene is TRBJ2-5, the V gene TRBV9, with 13 bases that match TRBD2. Germline values: CDR1 SGDLS, CDR2 YYNGEE. CDR3 length: 17 residues. The V segment lost 0 bases and the J segment 5 bases; nucleotides outside the gene matches: 7. CDR3 DNA sequence: TGTGCCAGCAGCGTAGCCGGGACTAGCGGGATAGGGGAGACCCAGTACTTC. This gives the protein CASSVAGTSGIGETQYF. The full variable domain, rest sourced from reference TRBV9 and TRBJ2-5, is DSGVTQTPKHLITATGQRVTLRCSPRSGDLSVYWYQQSLDQGLQFLIQYYNGEERAKGNILERFSAQQFPDLHSELNLSSLELGDSALYFCASSVAGTSGIGETQYFGPGTRLLVL.

To note about this clone: At one boundary the junction diverges from the germline segment, which might be a read error. The chain recombines TRBV7-9 with TRBJ1-1; D is uncertain. Germline CDR1 SEHNR, CDR2 FQNEAQ (reference sequence). The CDR3 is made up of 14 amino acids. The CDR3 here is CSSSLARENTEAFF. CDR3 nucleotide sequence: TGTTCCAGCAGCTTAGCTCGGGAGAACACTGAAGCTTTCTTT.

This chain's CDR3 is CAWSVLSYEQYF. CDR3 DNA sequence: TGTGCCTGGAGTGTACTCTCCTACGAGCAGTACTTC. The gene calls are TRBV30 and TRBJ2-7; D is unresolved. The CDR3 loop spans 12 amino acids. Germline V gives CDR1 GTSNPN, CDR2 SVGIG (reference sequence). V lost 0 bases, J lost 0 bases, and 3 bases lay in between.

The chain uses TRBV4-1 and TRBJ1-2; D gene unclear. CDR3 length equals 12 residues. Germline assignment: CDR1 MGHRA and CDR2 YSYEKL. V was trimmed by 0 bases and J by 4 bases, leaving 3 bases between them. The CDR3 here is CASSQDLYGYTF. The DNA for the CDR3 is TGCGCCAGCAGCCAAGATCTCTATGGCTACACCTTC.

V gene TRBV7-9 combines with J gene TRBJ2-5; maybe TRBD1 (7 bases). CDR3 size: 17 residues. Germline CDR1 is SEHNR and CDR2 is FQNEAQ (reference sequence). V was cut by 4 bases and J by 2 bases, with 20 bases left in between. The CDR3 sequence is CASSSPKGAGYQETQYF. For the CDR3, the DNA is TGTGCCAGCAGCTCGCCAAAGGGGGCGGGATATCAAGAGACCCAGTACTTC.

A few counts support this clone. The chain combines TRBV5-1 with TRBJ1-3, with D hard to call. CDR3 length equals 14 residues. Germline V gene sequence: CDR1 SGHRS, CDR2 YFSETQ. The ends were cut back, 4 bases at V and 0 bases at J, with 8 bases in the middle. In DNA form, the CDR3 reads TGCGCCAGCAGCCCCAGCGTCTCTGGAAACACCATATATTTT. It translates to CASSPSVSGNTIYF.

This chain uses TRBV19 with TRBJ1-2; 7 nucleotides align to TRBD1. The trim removed 6 bases at V and 0 bases at J, leaving 13 bases unmatched. The CDR3 sequence is 17 residues long. Germline V gene sequence: CDR1 LNHDA, CDR2 SQIVND (reference sequence). The CDR3: CASSPPPQTGSNYGYTF. The CDR3 DNA sequence: TGTGCCAGTAGCCCACCCCCCCAGACAGGGTCTAACTATGGCTACACCTTC.

The chain is built from TRBV6-5 and TRBJ2-1; 14 bases match TRBD2. CDR1 MNHEY and CDR2 SVGAGI come from the germline V gene. The CDR3 is 15 residues long. The trim removed 5 bases at V and 7 bases at J, leaving 4 bases unmatched. This CDR3 reads CASSNRLAGGNEQFF. In DNA form, the CDR3 reads TGTGCCAGCAGTAACAGACTAGCGGGAGGGAATGAGCAGTTCTTC.

As DNA, the CDR3 is TGCAGCGTTGGGGGCCTCGTCGACTCCTACAATGAGCAGTTCTTC. It codes for CSVGGLVDSYNEQFF. This sequence joins TRBV29-1 and TRBJ2-1; possible D gene TRBD1, 5 bases. This CDR3 region has 15 residues. V lost 4 bases and J lost 0, with 13 bases in between. Germline V CDR1 and CDR2: SQVTM, ANQGSEA.

This sequence joins TRBV10-3 and TRBJ2-1; weak D call: TRBD1 (5 bases). The CDR3 has 14 amino acids. Trimming left V 9 bases short and J 0 bases short, with 12 bases between. The germline CDR1 and CDR2 sequences are ENHRY and SYGVKD. Here the CDR3 reads CAIAGPSSYNEQFF. The DNA of the CDR3 is TGTGCCATAGCAGGGCCTAGCTCCTACAATGAGCAGTTCTTC.

The chain recombines TRBV19 with TRBJ2-1; TRBD1 agrees at 8 bases. J lost 10 bases, V lost 4 bases, and 12 bases had no gene match. The CDR3 contains 15 residues. Germline CDR1 and CDR2: LNHDA and SQIVND (reference sequence). CDR3 residues: CASSTGRDRSEEQFF. The CDR3 nucleotides are TGTGCCAGTAGTACGGGCCGGGACAGGTCAGAGGAGCAGTTCTTC.

The chain combines TRBV30 with TRBJ2-2, with TRBD2 matching 10 bases. The CDR3 loop spans 14 amino acids. V lost 2 bases to trimming and J lost 5 bases; unmatched junction nucleotides: 2. Germline V gene lookup returns CDR1 GTSNPN and CDR2 SVGIG (reference sequence). CDR3 DNA sequence: TGTGCCTGGAGTTTAGCGGGAGGTACCGGGGAGCTGTTTTTT. Translation gives CAWSLAGGTGELFF.

This chain joins TRBV27 and TRBJ2-7; 10 bases are a match to TRBD2. Germline values: CDR1 MNHEY, CDR2 SMNVEV (reference sequence). V lost 8 bases, J lost 6 bases, and 10 bases stayed unmatched. This CDR3 spans 14 amino acids. CDR3 residues: CASHPLAGVSEQYF. The CDR3 region has the DNA TGTGCCAGCCACCCCCTAGCGGGAGTAAGCGAGCAGTACTTC.

The chain has TRBV6-1 and TRBJ1-5; D possibly corresponds to TRBD1 (6 bases). The CDR3 sequence is 15 residues long. Germline CDR1 MNHNS, CDR2 SASEGT. Between the trimmed V and J ends, which lost 8 bases and 0 bases, there was a span of 14 bases. The CDR3 nucleotides read TGTGCCAGCTCGGACCAGGGGTATAGCAATCAGCCCCAGCATTTT. It specifies CASSDQGYSNQPQHF.

To note about this clone: This sample includes further DNA sequences coding for the same CDR3. This chain connects TRBV5-5 to TRBJ1-5; D remains unclear. V lost 0 bases to trimming and J lost 1 base, with 5 bases between them. Germline assignment: CDR1 SGHKS and CDR2 YYEKEE (reference sequence). The length of the CDR3 is 14 residues. CDR3 sequence reads: CASSLGQSNQPQHF. The DNA for the CDR3 is TGTGCCAGCAGCTTGGGACAAAGCAATCAGCCCCAGCATTTT.

This clone was detected only once. The genes are TRBV6-5 and TRBJ1-3, with D unresolved. This CDR3 is built from 16 residues. Per germline, CDR1 MNHEY and CDR2 SVGAGI. V lost 2 bases to trimming and J lost 2 bases, with 13 bases between them. Here the CDR3 reads CASSYAGLGPGNTIYF. The CDR3 bases are TGTGCCAGCAGTTACGCGGGTCTGGGCCCTGGAAACACCATATATTTT.

This clone was recorded a few times. The V gene is TRBV11-3, the J gene TRBJ2-3; maybe TRBD2 (5 bases). Germline V gene data show CDR1 as SGHNT and CDR2 as YENEEA. The CDR3 contains 13 residues. Between the trimmed V and J ends, which lost 6 bases and 6 bases, there was a span of 13 bases. CDR3 amino acids: CASSLNPGDTQYF. CDR3 sequence (DNA): TGTGCCAGCAGTCTGAACCCGGGGGATACGCAGTATTTT.

In its sample, this clone was seen a few times. The chain joins TRBV5-1 to TRBJ2-1, with 12 bases fitting TRBD2. V lost 4 bases and J lost 7; bases outside the gene matches: 9. The CDR3 spans 16 residues. From germline, CDR1 is SGHRS and CDR2 YFSETQ. CDR3 loop: CASSAVATSGGNEQFF. CDR3 DNA: TGCGCCAGCAGCGCGGTGGCGACTAGCGGGGGTAATGAGCAGTTCTTC.

This chain uses TRBV21-1 with TRBJ1-5. TRBV21-1 is given as a pseudogene. CDR3 length: 16 amino acids. CDR3 sequence reads: CASSKDGLLRDQPQHF. The DNA of the CDR3 is TGTGCCAGCAGCAAAGATGGCCTTCTGAGGGATCAGCCCCAGCATTTT.

This chain connects TRBV9 to TRBJ2-7, with D possibly being TRBD2 (5 bases). Between the trimmed V and J ends, which lost 3 bases and 6 bases, there was a span of 13 bases. The CDR3 loop spans 13 amino acids. Germline CDR1 and CDR2: SGDLS and YYNGEE. The DNA of the CDR3 is TGTGCCAGCAGCGCAACGGGATTCTCCGAGCAGTACTTC. Translation gives CASSATGFSEQYF.

This clone was counted only a few times. For the CDR3, the DNA is TGTGCCATCAGTGAGACCGCAGGGTTTGGAAACACCATATATTTT. Amino acid sequence: CAISETAGFGNTIYF. The chain links TRBV10-3 to TRBJ1-3, with D possibly matching TRBD1 (5 bases). Per the germline V gene, CDR1 is ENHRY and CDR2 is SYGVKD. The CDR3 length is 15 residues. V gave up 2 bases and J gave up 3 bases, with 11 bases separating them.

This chain uses TRBV7-9 with TRBJ2-1; D possibly corresponds to TRBD1 (5 bases). Deletions cut 5 bases from V and 8 bases from J, with 16 bases between. CDR3 length: 14 residues. In germline, CDR1 is SEHNR, CDR2 FQNEAQ (reference sequence). Written as DNA, the CDR3 is TGTGCCAGCAGCCTGAAACAGGAGATGGATGAGCAGTTCTTC. This codes for CASSLKQEMDEQFF.

The chain combines TRBV5-1 with TRBJ2-5; TRBD2 aligns across 13 bases. The J call may not be correct, given that the DNA end is closer to TRBJ2-7. The CDR3 totals 16 residues. Germline CDR1 and CDR2: SGHRS and YFSETQ. For the CDR3, the DNA is TGCGCCAGCAGCGGCGGACTAGCGGGAGTCCCCTACGAGCAGTACTTC. Protein product: CASSGGLAGVPYEQYF.

The chain combines TRBV27 with TRBJ1-4, with a possible D match to TRBD1 (5 bases). Germline V CDR1 and CDR2: MNHEY, SMNVEV (reference sequence). Trimming cost V 3 bases and J 7 bases, with 12 bases left between them. The CDR3 runs 14 residues. This chain's CDR3 is CASSFFGTSEKLFF. CDR3 DNA: TGTGCCAGCAGTTTCTTCGGGACTTCTGAAAAACTGTTTTTT.

This clone occurred once. This rearrangement joins TRBV7-9 to TRBJ1-5; no firm D call. CDR3 length equals 14 residues. Germline V gives CDR1 SEHNR, CDR2 FQNEAQ (reference sequence). V lost 8 bases, J lost 1 base, and 12 bases lay in between. DNA of the CDR3: TGTGCCAGCGGCGGGGTAGGGAGCAATCAGCCCCAGCATTTT. The encoded protein is CASGGVGSNQPQHF.

V usage is TRBV12-5 and J usage is TRBJ1-1, with 10 bases lining up with TRBD1. This CDR3 has 17 amino acids. The junction had 11 bases not matched to a gene; V was cut back by 4 bases and J by 3 bases. Looked up from germline, CDR1 is LGHNT and CDR2 is FRNRAP. DNA of the CDR3: TGTGCTAGTGGTTCCCGGGGACAGGGGACGTGGTACACTGAAGCTTTCTTT. It yields the protein CASGSRGQGTWYTEAFF.